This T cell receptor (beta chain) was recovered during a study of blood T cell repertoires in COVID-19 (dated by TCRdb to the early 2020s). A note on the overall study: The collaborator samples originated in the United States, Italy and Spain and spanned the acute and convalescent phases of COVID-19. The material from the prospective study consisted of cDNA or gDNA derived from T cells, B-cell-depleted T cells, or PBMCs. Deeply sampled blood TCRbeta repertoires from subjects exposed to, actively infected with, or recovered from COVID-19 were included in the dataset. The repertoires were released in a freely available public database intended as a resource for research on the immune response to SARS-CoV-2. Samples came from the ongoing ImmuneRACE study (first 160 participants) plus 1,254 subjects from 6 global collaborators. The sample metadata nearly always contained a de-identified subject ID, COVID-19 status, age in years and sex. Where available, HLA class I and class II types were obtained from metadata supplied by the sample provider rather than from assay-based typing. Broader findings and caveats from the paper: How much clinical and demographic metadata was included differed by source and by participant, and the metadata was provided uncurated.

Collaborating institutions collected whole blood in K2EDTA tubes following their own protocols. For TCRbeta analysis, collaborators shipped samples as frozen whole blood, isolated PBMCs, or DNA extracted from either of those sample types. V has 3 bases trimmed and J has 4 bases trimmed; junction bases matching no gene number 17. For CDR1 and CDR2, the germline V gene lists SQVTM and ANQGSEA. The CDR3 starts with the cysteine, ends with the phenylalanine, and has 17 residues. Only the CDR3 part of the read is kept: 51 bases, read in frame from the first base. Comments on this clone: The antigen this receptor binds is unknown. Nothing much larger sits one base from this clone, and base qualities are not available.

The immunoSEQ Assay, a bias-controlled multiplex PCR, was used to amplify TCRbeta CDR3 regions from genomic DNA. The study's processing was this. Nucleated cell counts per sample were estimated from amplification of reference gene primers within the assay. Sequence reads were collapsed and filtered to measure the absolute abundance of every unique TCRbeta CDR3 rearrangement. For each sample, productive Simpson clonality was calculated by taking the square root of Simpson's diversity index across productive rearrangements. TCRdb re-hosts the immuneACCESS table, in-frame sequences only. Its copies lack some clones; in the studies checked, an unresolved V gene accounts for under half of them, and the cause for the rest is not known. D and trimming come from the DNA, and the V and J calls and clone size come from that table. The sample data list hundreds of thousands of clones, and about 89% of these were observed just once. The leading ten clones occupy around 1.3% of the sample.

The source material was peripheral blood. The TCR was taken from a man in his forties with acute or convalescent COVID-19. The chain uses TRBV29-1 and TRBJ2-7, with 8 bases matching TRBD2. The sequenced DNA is TGCAGCGTTGAGGGGGTTGGCAGCGGGAGTTTAGGGTACGAGCAGTACTTC. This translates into CSVEGVGSGSLGYEQYF.